The sequence of this T cell receptor (beta chain) was determined in a study of neurological immune-mediated disorders (dated by TCRdb to the late 2010s). Regarding the study in general: The study compared peripheral blood TCR-beta repertoires of HTLV-I-associated myelopathy (HAM/TSP) patients, multiple sclerosis patients and healthy controls using UMI-based sequencing. The 85 to 110 TCR-beta libraries included longitudinal samples, technical triplicates and paired sorted CD4+ and CD8+ T-cell subsets alongside PBMC samples. Each longitudinal HAM/TSP and healthy donor was sampled at 3 time-points spaced at roughly 3-40 month intervals. The cohort was made up of some 70 subjects, consisting of roughly 15 HAM/TSP patients, some 34 multiple sclerosis patients and 20 or so healthy controls.

cDNA synthesis used template-switch 5'RACE with a primer carrying a 10-nucleotide random unique molecular identifier tagging each TCR transcript. Over 170 million TCR-beta sequences, covering 15-18 subjects, were produced in each sequencing run. The RNeasy kit was used to extract total RNA. Using the KAPA Real-time Library Amplification kit, TCR-beta VDJ regions were amplified with primers for the TCR constant region and the 5'RACE anchor. Sample indexes and Illumina adaptors were added in a first PCR, after which library yield was increased in a second PCR. After Ampure bead purification, the TCR product of roughly 650 bp was size-selected on a 2% E-gel SizeSelection system. Before pooling, library quality was checked on a Bioanalyzer, concentration was measured with Qubit, and libraries were quantified with the Kapa Library Quantification kit. An Illumina HiSeq 2500 was used to sequence the libraries paired-end at 2 x 150 bp. To increase sequence diversity, roughly 24-30% phiX was spiked into each library pool. In the original analysis: The UMI-based MiGEC pipeline processed quality-filtered reads and removed over 80% of raw TCR sequences during error correction. VDJ genes were aligned to IMGT germline references, and clonotypes were defined by unique CDR3 amino acid sequence plus V-J genes. VDJtools evaluated clonal expansion, Shannon diversity and CDR3 relatedness (CalcPairwiseDistances, ClusterSamples); CLCbio workbench built phylogenetic trees. Expanded clones were defined as having at least 8 unique UMIs, based on coefficient-of-variation modelling across technical triplicates. TCRdb reran the public reads through fastp at Q25 and MiXCR, keeping productive beta chains. Each record represents a unique CDR3 protein, reported with the most common genes and DNA among its rows. In this record, the V and J calls reflect TCRdb's handling and not the investigators' own analysis. Present in this sample are some 49,000 distinct CDR3 sequences, roughly 10% of which were seen just once. The ten biggest clones cover 1.5% to 2% of the sample.

Reading from cysteine to phenylalanine, the CDR3 counts 16 amino acids. This entry keeps only the CDR3 DNA: 48 bases, framed from base 1. V ends up 3 bases short and J 5 bases short, with an unmatched junction base count of 12. CDR1 and CDR2, per the germline V gene, are SGHDT and YYEEEE. This clonotype was observed many times. The target of this receptor is not known. No much larger clone is present one base from it, and per-base qualities are unavailable. In light of the paper, this sample's time point label describes: longitudinal time-point 1 (baseline). The healthy controls were volunteers from a blood bank in Maryland, USA. For unsorted PBMC libraries, 2 million PBMCs were used after storage in RNAlater at -80 degrees C until RNA extraction. Peripheral blood was subjected to Ficoll-Hypaque density gradient centrifugation to isolate PBMCs, which were then cryopreserved in liquid nitrogen. Broad study findings and their caveats: TCR clonal expansion was highest in HAM/TSP patients and lowest in MS patients, with MS patients falling below even healthy controls. No identical CDR3 amino acid sequences were found to be shared among expanded clones across subjects, suggesting that TCR-beta repertoires were private in all groups.

Material: PBMCs. The sequence derives from a woman aged 40 to 50 in good health. This chain joins TRBV5-6 to TRBJ2-5; TRBD2 matches 8 bases in the middle. This receptor carries the CDR3 CASSSAGLGLGETQYF. In nucleotides, the sequence is TGTGCCAGCAGCTCCGCGGGACTAGGGCTTGGTGAGACCCAGTACTTC.